In this sample, the clone carrying this TCR beta chain turned up a few times. Antigen specificity is unknown. At one end the junction does not follow the germline gene, possibly because of a read error. TCRdb reanalysed the 5' RACE reads using MiXCR and keeps one entry per CDR3 protein. Among 500,000 or so distinct CDR3 sequences listed, 14% were seen once. This entry belongs to a study of identical twins. Study-wide results and limits: High-abundance cord blood beta clonotypes had fewer insertions; memory repertoires showed none.

This same sample was also part of a study on yellow fever vaccine responses in identical twins.

Specimen: CD4+ T cells sorted from blood. The clonotype originates from a woman aged 18-35 years in good health.

This CDR3 reads CASSRLAGLTDTQYF. Written as DNA, the CDR3 is TGTGCTAGCAGTCGCCTAGCGGGGCTCACAGATACGCAGTATTTT. V usage is TRBV7-7 and J usage is TRBJ2-3, with 9 bases matching TRBD2. This CDR3 is 15 amino acids long. CDR1 and CDR2 from the germline V gene are SSHAT and FNYEAQ (reference sequence).